This T cell receptor beta chain came from a study of T cells in Graves' hyperthyroidism and ophthalmopathy. Notes on the study in general: Most thyroid clonotypes expanded above 0.001 appeared in blood too. Classification by a 13 V-J model distinguished ophthalmopathy from stable hyperthyroidism.

Investigators excluded patients with uncontrolled infection, other autoimmune disease, pregnancy or lactation. TCR beta CDR3 sequences were amplified from RNA transcripts. In the first-round RT-PCR of the TCR CDR3, the HTBI primer set was used. MiXCR, applied by TCRdb to the multiplex PCR reads, yields one record per CDR3 protein. The sample lists 560,000 or so distinct CDR3 sequences, about 20% occurring once. This clonotype was detected many times. Its antigen is not known. The receptor comes from a man in his forties with Graves' ophthalmopathy. Sequenced sample: blood.

CDR3 DNA: TGTGCCAGCAGCTTAATGCAGGGGGACACTGAAGCTTTCTTT. This sequence encodes CASSLMQGDTEAFF. This chain connects TRBV7-9 to TRBJ1-1; 7 bases align to TRBD1. The CDR3 extends over 14 amino acids. The ends lost 2 bases at V and 3 bases at J; junction bases unmatched: 3. The germline CDR1 and CDR2 sequences are SEHNR and FQNEAQ (reference sequence).